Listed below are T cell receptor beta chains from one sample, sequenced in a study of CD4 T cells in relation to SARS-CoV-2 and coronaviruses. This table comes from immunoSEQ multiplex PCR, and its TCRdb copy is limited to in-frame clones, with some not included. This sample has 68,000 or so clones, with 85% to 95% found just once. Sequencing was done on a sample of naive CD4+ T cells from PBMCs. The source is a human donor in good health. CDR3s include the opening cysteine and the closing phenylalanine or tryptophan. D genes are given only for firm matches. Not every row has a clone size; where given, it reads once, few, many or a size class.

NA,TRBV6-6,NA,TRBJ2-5,TGTGCCAGCAGTTACTCAGGCGGACAAGAGACCCAGTACTTC,CASSYSGGQETQYF
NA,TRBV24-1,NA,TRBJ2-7,TGTGCCACCAGTGACCGACAGGGGAGGGACGAGCAGTACTTC,CATSDRQGRDEQYF
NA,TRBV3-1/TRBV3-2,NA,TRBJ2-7,TGTGCCAGCATCCCATCTGGGGGTCCCTACGAGCAGTACTTC,CASIPSGGPYEQYF
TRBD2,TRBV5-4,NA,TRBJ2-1,TGTGCCAGCAGCTTTTACGCAGCGGGGGGGGGCGTTGAGCAGTTCTTC,CASSFYAAGGGVEQFF
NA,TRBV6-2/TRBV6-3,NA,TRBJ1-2,TGTGCCAGCAGTTACTCCGTGAGACAAAGTGGCTACACCTTC,CASSYSVRQSGYTF
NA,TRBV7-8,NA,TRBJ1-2,TGTGCCAGCAGCTCTACCCCCGGGGGTGAAGACTATGGCTACACCTTC,CASSSTPGGEDYGYTF
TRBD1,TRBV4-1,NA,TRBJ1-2,TGCGCCAGCAGCCAAGACCCAATGTGGGGACAGGGGAGGATAAGCTATGGCTACACCTTC,CASSQDPMWGQGRISYGYTF
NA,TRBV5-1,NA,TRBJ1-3,TGCGCCAGCAGTTCTACCGGTCCTACCTCTGGAAACACCATATATTTT,CASSSTGPTSGNTIYF
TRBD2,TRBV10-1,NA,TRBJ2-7,TGCGCCAGCAGTGACCATGGACTAGCGACCTACGAGCAGTACTTC,CASSDHGLATYEQYF
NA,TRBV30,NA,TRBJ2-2,TGTGCCTGGAGTGTACTAGGGAGACCGGCCACCGGGGAGCTGTTTTTT,CAWSVLGRPATGELFF
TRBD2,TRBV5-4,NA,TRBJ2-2,TGTGCCAGTTCTAGCGGGGGGGCCTTGGGCACCGGGGAGCTGTTTTTT,CASSSGGALGTGELFF
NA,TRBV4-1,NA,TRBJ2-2,TGCGCCAGCTGCATTCCAGGGTTCACCGGGGAGCTGTTTTTT,CASCIPGFTGELFF
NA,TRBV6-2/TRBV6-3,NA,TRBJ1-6,TGTGCCAGCAGCCGGGACCTTAGATTGCCCCTCCACTTT,CASSRDLRLPLHF
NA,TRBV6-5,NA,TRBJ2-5,TGTGCCAGCTACCGCAGGGGCAGGGAAGAGACCCAGTACTTC,CASYRRGREETQYF
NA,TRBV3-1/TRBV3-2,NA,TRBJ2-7,TGTGCCAGCAGCCAACCAGGGTACGAGCAGTACTTC,CASSQPGYEQYF
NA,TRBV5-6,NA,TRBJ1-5,TGTGCCAGCAGCTGGGGGGCAGGAGGACCGAACCCCCAGCATTTT,CASSWGAGGPNPQHF
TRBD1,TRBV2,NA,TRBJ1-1,TGTGCCAGCAGGGGACAGTATAACACTGAAGCTTTCTTT,CASRGQYNTEAFF
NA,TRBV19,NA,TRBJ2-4,TGTGCCAGCACGACTGAAGCCAAAAACATTCAGTACTTC,CASTTEAKNIQYF
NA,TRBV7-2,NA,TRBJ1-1,TGTGCCAGCAGCTTATACCGGCGGGGATCAACTGAAGCTTTCTTT,CASSLYRRGSTEAFF
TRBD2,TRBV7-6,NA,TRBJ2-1,TGTGCCAGCAGCGTCCTACCCCTAGCGGGGGGGCGGAATGAGCAGTTCTTC,CASSVLPLAGGRNEQFF
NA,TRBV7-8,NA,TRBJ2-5,TGTGCCAGCAGCTTAGTGGAGACCCAGTACTTC,CASSLVETQYF
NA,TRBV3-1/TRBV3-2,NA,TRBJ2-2,TGTGCCAGCAGCCCCAGGGGATTGGACACCGGGGAGCTGTTTTTT,CASSPRGLDTGELFF
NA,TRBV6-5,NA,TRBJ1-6,TGTGCCAGCAGTAAGCAGGGAGGCCTTAATTCACCCCTCCACTTT,CASSKQGGLNSPLHF
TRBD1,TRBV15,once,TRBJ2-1,TGTGCCACCAGCAGTAGGGGACAGGGGGCGTCAGAGCAACTCTTC,CATSSRGQGASEQLF
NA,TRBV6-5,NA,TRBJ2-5,TGTGCCAGCAGTCTACGAGCGGAGACCCAGTACTTC,CASSLRAETQYF
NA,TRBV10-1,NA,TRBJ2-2,TGCGCCAGCAGGCCCAACTCGAACACCGGGGAGCTGTTTTTT,CASRPNSNTGELFF
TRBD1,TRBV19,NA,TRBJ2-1,TGTGCCAGTAGTATAGACCTAGTAGGGACAGGGAACGGCAATGAGCAGTTCTTC,CASSIDLVGTGNGNEQFF
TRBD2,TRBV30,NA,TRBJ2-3,TGTGCCTGGAGTGGACTAGCGGAACAGAGCACAGATACGCAGTATTTT,CAWSGLAEQSTDTQYF
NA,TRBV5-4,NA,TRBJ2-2,TGTGCCAGCAGCCGATTTGTGGACGGAACCGGGGAGCTGTTTTTT,CASSRFVDGTGELFF
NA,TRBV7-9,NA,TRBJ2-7,TGTGCCAGCAGCTTACAGGGACCCTACGAGCAGTACTTC,CASSLQGPYEQYF
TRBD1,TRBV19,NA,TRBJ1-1,TGTGCCAGTAGGGCAGGGGGCGCAGTACAGACTGAAGCTTTCTTT,CASRAGGAVQTEAFF
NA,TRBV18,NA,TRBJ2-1,TGTGCCAGCTCAGAATCCGTCGGATCTCTTTACGAGCAGTTCTTC,CASSESVGSLYEQFF
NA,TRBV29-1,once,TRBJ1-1,TGCAGCGCCGAGGCCCAGACGAACACTGAAGCTTTCTTT,CSAEAQTNTEAFF
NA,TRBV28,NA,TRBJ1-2,TGTGCCAGCAGTTTAATTACAGGCGAGGATGGCTACACCTTC,CASSLITGEDGYTF
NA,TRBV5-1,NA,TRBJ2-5,TGCGCCAGCAGCTTTAGGTCGCCACAAGAGACCCAGTACTTC,CASSFRSPQETQYF
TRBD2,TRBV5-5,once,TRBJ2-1,TGTGCCAGCAGCCCCCAGATGGCGGGGGTCGGTATCTTC,CASSPQMAGVGIF
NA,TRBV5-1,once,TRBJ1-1,TGCGCCAGCTCCAAAGACAGGACTGAAGCTTTCTTT,CASSKDRTEAFF